At least ten counts were recorded for the clone carrying this T cell receptor (beta chain). From the PCR reads, TCRdb re-called clones with MiXCR. The table lists 30,000 to 35,000 clones, roughly 15% of them singletons. This specimen belongs to a study of metastatic and nonmetastatic thyroid tumors. This CDR3 is built from 14 residues. V gave up 3 bases and J gave up 8 bases, with 16 bases separating them. Germline-derived CDR1 and CDR2 are LNHDA and SQIVND (reference sequence). Ahead of thyroid surgery, no patient had received treatment of any kind. The clonotype was recovered from a male donor with papillary thyroid cancer or a benign thyroid nodule (not recorded which). Some clones in this sample may be carry-over from other donors' samples. This rearrangement joins TRBV19 to TRBJ1-2; TRBD1 is a possible D gene (5 bases). Sequencing was carried out using blood. The CDR3 loop reads CASSISWQGRGYTF. As DNA, the CDR3 is TGTGCCAGTAGTATCTCTTGGCAGGGAAGGGGCTACACCTTC. Variable domain in full (rest from reference TRBV19 and TRBJ1-2): DGGITQSPKYLFRKEGQNVTLSCEQNLNHDAMYWYRQDPGQGLRLIYYSQIVNDFQKGDIAEGYSVSREKKESFPLTVTSAQKNPTAFYLCASSISWQGRGYTFGSGTRLTVV.